This T cell receptor (beta chain) was identified during a study of blood T cell repertoires in COVID-19. Across the study: Collection of acute and convalescent COVID-19 samples took place in the United States, Italy and Spain. PBMCs, B-cell-depleted T cells, or T cells provided the cDNA or gDNA that made up the material.

Clones were sequenced by immunoSEQ multiplex PCR, and TCRdb holds only the in-frame ones, with some missing. Among more than 250,000 clones listed, roughly nine tenths were seen once. Germline V gene data show CDR1 as MNHEY and CDR2 as SMNVEV (reference sequence). The CDR3 sequence is 14 residues long. Trimming at V came to 1 base and at J to 3 bases, leaving 3 bases not matched to a gene. The origin of this receptor is a woman in her twenties or thirties who had recovered from COVID-19. V gene TRBV27 combines with J gene TRBJ2-7, with 7 nucleotides matching TRBD1. Sequencing input: PBMCs or T cells enriched from blood (not recorded which). CDR3 in DNA: TGTGCCAGCAGTTTATGGCAGGGGGACTACGAGCAGTACTTC. It is translated as CASSLWQGDYEQYF.